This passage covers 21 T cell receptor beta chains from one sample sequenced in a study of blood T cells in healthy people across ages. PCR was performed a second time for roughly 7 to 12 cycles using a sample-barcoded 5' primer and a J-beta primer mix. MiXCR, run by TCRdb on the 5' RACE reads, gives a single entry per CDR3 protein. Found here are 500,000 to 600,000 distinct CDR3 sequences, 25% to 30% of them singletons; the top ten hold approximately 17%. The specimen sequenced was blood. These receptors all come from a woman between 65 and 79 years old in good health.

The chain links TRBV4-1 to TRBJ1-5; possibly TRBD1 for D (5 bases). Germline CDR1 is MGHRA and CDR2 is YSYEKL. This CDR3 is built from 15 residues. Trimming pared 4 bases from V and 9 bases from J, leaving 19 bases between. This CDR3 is CASSPGVRGHRPQHF. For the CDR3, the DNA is TGCGCCAGCAGCCCTGGGGTGAGGGGTCATCGGCCCCAGCATTTT.

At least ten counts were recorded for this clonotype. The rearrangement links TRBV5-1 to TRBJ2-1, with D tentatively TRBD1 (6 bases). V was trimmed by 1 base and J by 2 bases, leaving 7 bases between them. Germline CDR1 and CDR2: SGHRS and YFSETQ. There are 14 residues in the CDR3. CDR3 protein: CASSLQGPYNEQFF. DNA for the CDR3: TGCGCCAGCAGCTTGCAGGGGCCCTACAATGAGCAGTTCTTC.

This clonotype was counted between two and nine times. For the CDR3, the DNA is TGTGCCAGCCGGACTAGCGGGGGGCTCCACGAGCAGTACTTC. Translation: CASRTSGGLHEQYF. The rearrangement links TRBV7-2 to TRBJ2-7, with 14 bases matching TRBD2. Germline V CDR1 and CDR2: SGHTA, FQGNSA. CDR3 size: 14 residues. The junction had 5 bases not matched to a gene; V was cut back by 8 bases and J by 5 bases.

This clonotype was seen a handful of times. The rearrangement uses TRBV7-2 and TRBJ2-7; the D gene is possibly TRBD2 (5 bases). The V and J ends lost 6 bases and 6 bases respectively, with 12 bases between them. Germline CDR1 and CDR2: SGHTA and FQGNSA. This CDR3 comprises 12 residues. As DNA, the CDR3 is TGTGCCAGCAGTTCAACCCGGGGCGAGCAGTACTTC. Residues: CASSSTRGEQYF.

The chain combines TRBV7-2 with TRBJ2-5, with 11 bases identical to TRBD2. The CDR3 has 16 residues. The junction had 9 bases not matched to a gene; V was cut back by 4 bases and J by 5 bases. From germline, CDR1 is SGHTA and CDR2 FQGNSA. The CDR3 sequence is CASSSSLAGGRETQYF. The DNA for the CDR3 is TGTGCCAGCAGCTCCTCCTTAGCGGGGGGGCGTGAGACCCAGTACTTC. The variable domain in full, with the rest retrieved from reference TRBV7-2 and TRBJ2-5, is GAGVSQSPSNKVTEKGKDVELRCDPISGHTALYWYRQSLGQGLEFLIYFQGNSAPDKSGLPSDRFSAERTGGSVSTLTIQRTQQEDSAVYLCASSSSLAGGRETQYFGPGTRLLVL.

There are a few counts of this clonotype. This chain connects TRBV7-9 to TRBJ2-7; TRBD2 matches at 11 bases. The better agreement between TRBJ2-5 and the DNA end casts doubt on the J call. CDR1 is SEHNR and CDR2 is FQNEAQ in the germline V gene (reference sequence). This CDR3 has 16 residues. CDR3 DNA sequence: TGTGCCAGCAGCCCCGGGACTAGCGGCTTCCAAGAGACCCAGTACTTC. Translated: CASSPGTSGFQETQYF.

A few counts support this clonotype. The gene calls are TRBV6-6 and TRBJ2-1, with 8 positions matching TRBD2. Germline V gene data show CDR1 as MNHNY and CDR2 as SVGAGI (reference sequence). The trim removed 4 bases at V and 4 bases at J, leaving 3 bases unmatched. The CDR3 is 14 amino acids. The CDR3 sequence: CASSLTSVYNEQFF. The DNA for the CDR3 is TGTGCCAGCAGTTTGACTAGCGTGTACAATGAGCAGTTCTTC.

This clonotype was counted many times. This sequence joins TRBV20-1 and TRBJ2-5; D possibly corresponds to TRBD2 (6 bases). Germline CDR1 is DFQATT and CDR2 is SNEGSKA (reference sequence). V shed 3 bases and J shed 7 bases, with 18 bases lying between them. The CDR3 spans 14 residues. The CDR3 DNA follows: TGCAGTGCTAGCCCGCGGACACCCGGGGGGACCCAGTACTTC. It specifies CSASPRTPGGTQYF.

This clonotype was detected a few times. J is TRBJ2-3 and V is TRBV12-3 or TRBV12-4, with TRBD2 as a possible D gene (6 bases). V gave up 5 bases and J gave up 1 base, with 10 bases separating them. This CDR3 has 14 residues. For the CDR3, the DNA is TGTGCCAGCAGTGAGGGGACTCGCACAGATACGCAGTATTTT. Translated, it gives CASSEGTRTDTQYF.

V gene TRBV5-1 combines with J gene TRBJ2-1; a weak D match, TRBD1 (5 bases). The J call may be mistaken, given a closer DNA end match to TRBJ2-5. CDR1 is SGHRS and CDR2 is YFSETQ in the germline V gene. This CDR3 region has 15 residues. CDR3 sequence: CASGARANYQETQYF. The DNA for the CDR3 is TGCGCCAGTGGGGCACGGGCGAACTACCAAGAGACCCAGTACTTC.

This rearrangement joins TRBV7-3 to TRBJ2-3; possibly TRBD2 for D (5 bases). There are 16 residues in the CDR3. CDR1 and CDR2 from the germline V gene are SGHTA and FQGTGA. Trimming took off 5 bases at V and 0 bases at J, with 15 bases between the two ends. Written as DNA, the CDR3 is TGTGCCAGCAGCCAAGGAGGCTTTTCTAGCACAGATACGCAGTATTTT. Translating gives CASSQGGFSSTDTQYF.

The DNA for the CDR3 is TGTGCCAGCGATGATGGGGGGGAAAGCATTCAGTACTTC. This sequence encodes CASDDGGESIQYF. This chain connects TRBV6-2 or TRBV6-3 to TRBJ2-4; 7 bases line up with TRBD2. In germline, CDR1 is MNHEY, CDR2 SVGEGT. This CDR3 has 13 amino acids. The V segment lost 8 bases and the J segment 9 bases; nucleotides outside the gene matches: 10.

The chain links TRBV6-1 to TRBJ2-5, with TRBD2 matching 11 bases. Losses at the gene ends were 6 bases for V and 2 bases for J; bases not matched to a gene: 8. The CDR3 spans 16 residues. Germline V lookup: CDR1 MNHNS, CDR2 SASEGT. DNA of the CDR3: TGTGCCAGCAGGAAGGGACTAGCGGCTCCGCAAGAGACCCAGTACTTC. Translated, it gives CASRKGLAAPQETQYF.

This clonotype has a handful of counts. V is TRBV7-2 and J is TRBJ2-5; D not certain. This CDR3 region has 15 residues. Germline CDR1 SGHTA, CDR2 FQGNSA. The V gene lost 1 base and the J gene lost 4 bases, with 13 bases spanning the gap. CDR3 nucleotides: TGTGCCAGCAGCTTAGTTATGGGTTCCTCAGAGACCCAGTACTTC. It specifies CASSLVMGSSETQYF. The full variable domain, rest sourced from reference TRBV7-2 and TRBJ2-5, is GAGVSQSPSNKVTEKGKDVELRCDPISGHTALYWYRQSLGQGLEFLIYFQGNSAPDKSGLPSDRFSAERTGGSVSTLTIQRTQQEDSAVYLCASSLVMGSSETQYFGPGTRLLVL.

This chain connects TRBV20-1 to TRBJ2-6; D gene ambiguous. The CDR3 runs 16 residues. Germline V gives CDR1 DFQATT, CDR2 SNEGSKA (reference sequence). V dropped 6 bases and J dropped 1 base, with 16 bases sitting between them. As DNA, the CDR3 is TGCAGTGCCCCCTCTGAGACGCCTTCTGGGGCCAACGTCCTGACTTTC. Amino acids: CSAPSETPSGANVLTF.

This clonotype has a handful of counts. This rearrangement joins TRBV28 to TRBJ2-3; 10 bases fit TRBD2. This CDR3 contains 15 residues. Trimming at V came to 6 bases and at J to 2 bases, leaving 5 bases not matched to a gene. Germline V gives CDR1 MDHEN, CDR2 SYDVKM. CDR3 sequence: CASSQSGGDTDTQYF. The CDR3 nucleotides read TGTGCCAGCAGCCAAAGCGGGGGGGACACAGATACGCAGTATTTT.

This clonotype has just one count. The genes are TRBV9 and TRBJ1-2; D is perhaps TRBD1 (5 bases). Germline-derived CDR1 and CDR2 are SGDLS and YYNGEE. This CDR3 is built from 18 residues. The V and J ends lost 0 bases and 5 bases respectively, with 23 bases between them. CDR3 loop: CASSVVRDSGTSPYGYTF. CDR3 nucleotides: TGTGCCAGCAGCGTAGTTCGGGACTCTGGGACTTCCCCATATGGCTACACCTTC.

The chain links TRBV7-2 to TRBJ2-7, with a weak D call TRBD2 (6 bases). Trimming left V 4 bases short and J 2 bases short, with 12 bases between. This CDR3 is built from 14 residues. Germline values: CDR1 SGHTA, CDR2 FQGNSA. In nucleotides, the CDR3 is TGTGCCAGCAGCTATGGGGGGTTTGCCTACGAGCAGTACTTC. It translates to CASSYGGFAYEQYF.

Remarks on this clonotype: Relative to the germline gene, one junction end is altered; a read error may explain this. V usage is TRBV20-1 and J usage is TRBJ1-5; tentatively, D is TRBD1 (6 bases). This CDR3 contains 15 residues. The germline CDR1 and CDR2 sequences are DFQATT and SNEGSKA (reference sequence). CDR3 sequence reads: CSARGIGGAGQPQHF. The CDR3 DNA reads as TGCAGTGCAAGAGGGATAGGGGGGGCTGGTCAGCCCCAGCATTTT.

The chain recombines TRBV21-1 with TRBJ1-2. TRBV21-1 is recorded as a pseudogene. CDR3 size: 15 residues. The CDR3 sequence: CASRISVVCGYGYTF. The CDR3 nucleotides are TGTGCCAGCAGGATAAGTGTCGTTTGTGGCTATGGCTACACCTTC.

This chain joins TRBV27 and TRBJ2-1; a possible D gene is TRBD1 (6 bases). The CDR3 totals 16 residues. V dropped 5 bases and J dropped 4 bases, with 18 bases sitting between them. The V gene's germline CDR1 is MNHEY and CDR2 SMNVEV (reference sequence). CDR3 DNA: TGTGCCAGCAGTCTCAGGGGTACAGGTTTTTACAATGAGCAGTTCTTC. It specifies CASSLRGTGFYNEQFF.